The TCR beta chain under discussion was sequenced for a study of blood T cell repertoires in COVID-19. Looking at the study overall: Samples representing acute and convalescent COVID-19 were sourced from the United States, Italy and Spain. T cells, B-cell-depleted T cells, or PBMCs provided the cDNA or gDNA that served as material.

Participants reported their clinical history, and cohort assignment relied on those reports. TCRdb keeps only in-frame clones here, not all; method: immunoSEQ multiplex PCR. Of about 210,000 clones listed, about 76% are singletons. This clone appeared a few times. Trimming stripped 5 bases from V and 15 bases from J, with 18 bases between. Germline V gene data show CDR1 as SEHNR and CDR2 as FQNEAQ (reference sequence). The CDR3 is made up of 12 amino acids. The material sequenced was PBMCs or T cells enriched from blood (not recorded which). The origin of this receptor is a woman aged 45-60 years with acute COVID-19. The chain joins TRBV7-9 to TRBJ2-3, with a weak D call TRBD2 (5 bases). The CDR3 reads CASSLTGSLGYF. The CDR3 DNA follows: TGTGCCAGCAGCCTAACGGGATCCCTAGGCTATTTT.